This T cell receptor beta chain was documented in a study of blood T cells in healthy people across ages (dated by TCRdb to between 2014 and 2017). Regarding the research as a whole: In model experiments, template switching captured roughly one uniquely barcoded TCR beta cDNA molecule for every two T cells. To track age-related changes in TCR beta repertoire diversity, the study relied on deep sequencing normalized with unique cDNA molecular identifiers. The donors were split into four age groups: young (average about 15 years), middle-aged (about 40), aged (over 55) and long-lived (approximately 80). To avoid experimental bias, donors of different ages were randomly spread across the sequencing lanes. For two donors (one aged 18 to 29 and one aged 80 or older), the study analyzed two additional independent replicas of 1 million unique cDNA reads from the same blood draw.

Overall results and qualifications from the work: As age increased, observed TCR beta diversity per million T cells dropped in a roughly linear way, and a significant reduction was already evident by age around 41. Because profiling used bulk unsorted PBMCs, naive and antigen-experienced compartments could not be compared conclusively. Compared with the aged group, the long-lived group had more naive CD4+ T cells, fewer expanded clones and increased TCR diversity, suggesting age selection. A strong correlation was found between observed TCR beta diversity and the percentage of naive T cells measured by flow cytometry. Estimates of total diversity based on one million sequenced T cells were regarded as lower bounds and as underestimates. The CMV infection status of donors was not known, potentially confounding age-related changes in expanded clonotypes.

Details on this clonotype: Its antigen is currently not known. There are no base qualities to consult, and no much larger clone falls within one base.

CDR3 length: 16 amino acids, cysteine to phenylalanine. Only CDR3 DNA remains: 48 bases, in frame from the first base. V trim: 6 bases; J trim: 9 bases; unmatched bases: 13. The germline V gene gives CDR1 as MNHNS and CDR2 as SASEGT. The library was made by 5' RACE. Sequencer: Illumina HiSeq 2500. A second PCR of 7 to 11 cycles was performed with a sample-barcoded 5' primer and a J-beta primer mix. Each TCR beta cDNA molecule received a unique molecular identifier from a template-switch 5' adaptor carrying 12 random nucleotides. Each sample yielded at least 2.5 million CDR3-containing paired-end reads. The Mint cDNA synthesis kit, primed by a TRBC-specific oligonucleotide, was used to synthesize first-strand cDNA from all RNA. Following uracil-DNA glycosylase treatment, a first 18-cycle PCR with universal primers M1SS and BC2_uni_R was performed on all cDNA. As for the authors' bioinformatics: For normalization, 1 million high-quality reads, each with a distinct molecular identifier, were randomly selected from each sample. Instead of being binned into consensus sequences, reads that shared molecular identifiers were thrown out. MiTCR, set to a Q25 quality threshold and the strictest error-elimination algorithm, was used for CDR3 identification, clonotype clustering and error correction. Lower-bound total TCR beta diversity was estimated with a nonparametric unseen species model using Euler transformation. TCRdb redid the processing of the public reads, applying fastp at Q25 and MiXCR, and retained in-frame beta chains. Under each unique CDR3 protein, matching rows form one entry showing the most common genes and DNA. The authors' filters were not applied to this entry. The table for this sample lists 650,000 to 1,000,000 distinct CDR3 sequences; about 45% of them were counted only once. 15% to 20% of the sample comes from the top ten.

Systemically healthy Caucasian individuals from Russia, about 38 in total and aged about 6 to 100 years, were included as donors. Each donor gave roughly 9.5 milliliters of peripheral blood, collected into EDTA-treated Vacutainer tubes. Ficoll-Paque density-gradient centrifugation was used to isolate PBMCs, with at least 6.5 million obtained per sample. Trizol reagent was used to extract total RNA from the PBMCs, yielding at least 6 micrograms per sample. The percentages of naive CD45RAhigh/CD27high T cells were determined by flow cytometry on a PBMC aliquot from every donor. The rearranged segments are TRBV6-1 and TRBJ2-1; 11 bases in the junction line up with TRBD2. Sequenced material: blood. The receptor was isolated from a man older than 75 in good health. The nucleotide sequence is TGTGCCAGCAGCACGCAGCCTAGCGGGAGGACGGGTGAGCAGTTCTTC. Translated, this is CASSTQPSGRTGEQFF.